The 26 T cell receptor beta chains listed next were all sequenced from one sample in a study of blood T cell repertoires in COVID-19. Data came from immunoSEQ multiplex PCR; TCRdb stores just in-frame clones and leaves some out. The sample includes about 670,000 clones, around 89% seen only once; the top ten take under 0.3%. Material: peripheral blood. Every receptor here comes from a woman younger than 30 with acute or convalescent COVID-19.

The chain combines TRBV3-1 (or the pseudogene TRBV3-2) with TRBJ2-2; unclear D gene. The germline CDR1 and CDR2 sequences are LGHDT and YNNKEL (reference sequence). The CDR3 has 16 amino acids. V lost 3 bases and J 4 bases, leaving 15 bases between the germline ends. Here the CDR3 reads CASSHPKTVSTGELFF. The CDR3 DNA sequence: TGTGCCAGCAGCCACCCAAAAACAGTGAGCACCGGGGAGCTGTTTTTT.

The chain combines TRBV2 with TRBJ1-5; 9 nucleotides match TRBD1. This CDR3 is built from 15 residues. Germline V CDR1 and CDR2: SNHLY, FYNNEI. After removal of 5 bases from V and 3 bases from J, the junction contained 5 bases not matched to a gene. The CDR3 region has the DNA TGTGCCAGCAGTACCGGGACAGGGAACAATCAGCCCCAGCATTTT. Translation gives CASSTGTGNNQPQHF.

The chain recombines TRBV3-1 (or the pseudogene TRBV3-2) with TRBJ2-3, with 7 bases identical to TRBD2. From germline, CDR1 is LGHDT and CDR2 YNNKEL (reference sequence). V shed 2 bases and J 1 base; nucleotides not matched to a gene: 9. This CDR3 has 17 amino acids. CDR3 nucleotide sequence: TGTGCCAGCAGCCAACACTTAGGGAGGGATGGCACAGATACGCAGTATTTT. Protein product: CASSQHLGRDGTDTQYF.

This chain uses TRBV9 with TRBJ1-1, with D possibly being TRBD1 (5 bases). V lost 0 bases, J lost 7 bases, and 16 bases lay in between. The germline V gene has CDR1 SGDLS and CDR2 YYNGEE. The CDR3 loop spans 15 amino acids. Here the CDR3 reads CASSVASSTQGEAFF. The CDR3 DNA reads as TGTGCCAGCAGCGTAGCTTCATCGACTCAGGGTGAAGCTTTCTTT.

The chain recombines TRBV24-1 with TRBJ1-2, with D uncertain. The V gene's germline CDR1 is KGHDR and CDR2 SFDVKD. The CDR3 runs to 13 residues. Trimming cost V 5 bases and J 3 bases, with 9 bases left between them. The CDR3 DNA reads TGTGCCACCAGTGGAGGGCAGCACTATGGCTACACCTTC. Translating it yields CATSGGQHYGYTF.

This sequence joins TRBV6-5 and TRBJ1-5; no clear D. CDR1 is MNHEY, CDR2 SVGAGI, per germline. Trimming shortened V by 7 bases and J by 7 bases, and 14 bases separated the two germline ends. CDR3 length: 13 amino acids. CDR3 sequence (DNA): TGTGCCAGCAAAAGGTCGGAGGGCCAGCCCCAGCATTTT. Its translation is CASKRSEGQPQHF.

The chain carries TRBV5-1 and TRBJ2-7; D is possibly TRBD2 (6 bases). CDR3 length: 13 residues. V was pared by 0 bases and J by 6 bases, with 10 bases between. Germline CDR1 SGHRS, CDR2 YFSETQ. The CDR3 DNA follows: TGCGCCAGCAGCTTGGGGGACGGGGGCGAGCAGTACTTC. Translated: CASSLGDGGEQYF. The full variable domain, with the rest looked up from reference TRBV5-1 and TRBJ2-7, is KAGVTQTPRYLIKTRGQQVTLSCSPISGHRSVSWYQQTPGQGLQFLFEYFSETQRNKGNFPGRFSGRQFSNSRSEMNVSTLELGDSALYLCASSLGDGGEQYFGPGTRLTVT.

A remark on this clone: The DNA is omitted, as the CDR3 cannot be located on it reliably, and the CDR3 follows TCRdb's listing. The CDR3 sequence: CASRFFGGGSSYNEQFF. The chain is built from TRBV12-2 and TRBJ2-1; no check of the table's D call, TRBD2, against the DNA was made. TRBV12-2 is listed as a pseudogene. Termini included, the CDR3 measures 17 amino acids.

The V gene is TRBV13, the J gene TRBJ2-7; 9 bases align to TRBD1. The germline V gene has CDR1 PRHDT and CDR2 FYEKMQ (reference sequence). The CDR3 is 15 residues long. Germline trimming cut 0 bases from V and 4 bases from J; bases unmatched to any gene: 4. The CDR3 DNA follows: TGTGCCAGCAGCTTAGGGGACAGGGGACGGTACGAGCAGTACTTC. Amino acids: CASSLGDRGRYEQYF. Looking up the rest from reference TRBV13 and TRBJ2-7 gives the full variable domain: AAGVIQSPRHLIKEKRETATLKCYPIPRHDTVYWYQQGPGQDPQFLISFYEKMQSDKGSIPDRFSAQQFSDYHSELNMSSLELGDSALYFCASSLGDRGRYEQYFGPGTRLTVT.

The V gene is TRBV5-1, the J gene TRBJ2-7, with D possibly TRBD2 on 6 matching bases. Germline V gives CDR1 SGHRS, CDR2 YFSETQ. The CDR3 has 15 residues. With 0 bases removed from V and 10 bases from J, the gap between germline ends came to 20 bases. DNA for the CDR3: TGCGCCAGCAGCTTGGACCCCGGGGGAATGACCCCCCAGTACTTC. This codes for CASSLDPGGMTPQYF.

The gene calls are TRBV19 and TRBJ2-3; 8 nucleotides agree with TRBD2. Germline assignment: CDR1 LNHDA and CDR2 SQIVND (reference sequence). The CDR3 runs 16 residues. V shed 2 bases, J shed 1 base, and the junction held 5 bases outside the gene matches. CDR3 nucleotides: TGTGCCAGTAGTATAAAAGGGCGGGGGGGCACAGATACGCAGTATTTT. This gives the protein CASSIKGRGGTDTQYF.

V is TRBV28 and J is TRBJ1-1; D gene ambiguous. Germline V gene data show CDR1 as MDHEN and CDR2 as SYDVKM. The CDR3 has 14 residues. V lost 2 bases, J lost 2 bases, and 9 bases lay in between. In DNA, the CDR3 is TGTGCCAGCAGTTTAACGGAGGATAACACTGAAGCTTTCTTT. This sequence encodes CASSLTEDNTEAFF.

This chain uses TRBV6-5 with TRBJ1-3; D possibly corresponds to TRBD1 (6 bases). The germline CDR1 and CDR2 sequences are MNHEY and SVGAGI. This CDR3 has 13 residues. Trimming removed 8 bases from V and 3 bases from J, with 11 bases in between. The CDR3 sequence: CASSTDSGNTIYF. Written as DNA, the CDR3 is TGTGCCAGCTCCACGGACAGTGGAAACACCATATATTTT.

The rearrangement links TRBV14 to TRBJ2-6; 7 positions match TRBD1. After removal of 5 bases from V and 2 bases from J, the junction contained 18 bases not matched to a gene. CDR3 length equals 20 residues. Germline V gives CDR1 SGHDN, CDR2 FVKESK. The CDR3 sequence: CASSSLQGIQKLAGANVLTF. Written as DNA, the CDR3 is TGTGCCAGCAGCTCCTTACAGGGGATCCAGAAACTGGCTGGGGCCAACGTCCTGACTTTC.

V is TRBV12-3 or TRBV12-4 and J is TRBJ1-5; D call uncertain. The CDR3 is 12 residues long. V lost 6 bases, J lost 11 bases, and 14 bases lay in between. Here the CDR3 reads CASSSTPGTQHF. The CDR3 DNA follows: TGTGCCAGCAGCTCTACCCCAGGAACCCAGCATTTT.

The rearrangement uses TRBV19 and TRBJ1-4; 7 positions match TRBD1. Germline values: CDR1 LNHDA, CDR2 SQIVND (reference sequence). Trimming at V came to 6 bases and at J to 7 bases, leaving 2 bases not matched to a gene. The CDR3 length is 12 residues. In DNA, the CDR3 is TGTGCCAGTAGAGACAGGGTTGAAAAACTGTTTTTT. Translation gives CASRDRVEKLFF.

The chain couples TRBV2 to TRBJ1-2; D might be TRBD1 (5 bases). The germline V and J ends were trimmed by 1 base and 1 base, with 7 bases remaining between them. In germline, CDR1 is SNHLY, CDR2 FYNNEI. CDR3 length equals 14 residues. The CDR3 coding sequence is TGTGCCAGCAGTGAAGTAGGGGTTAACTATGGCTACACCTTC. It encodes CASSEVGVNYGYTF.

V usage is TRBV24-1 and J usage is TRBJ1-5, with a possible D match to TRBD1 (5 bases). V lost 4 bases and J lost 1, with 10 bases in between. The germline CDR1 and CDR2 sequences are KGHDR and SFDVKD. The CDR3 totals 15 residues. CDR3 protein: CATSDPGLSNQPQHF. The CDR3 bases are TGTGCCACCAGTGACCCAGGGTTAAGCAATCAGCCCCAGCATTTT.

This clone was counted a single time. The CDR3 region is CASSVAGGPEQYF. CDR3 DNA sequence: TGTGCCAGCAGTGTAGCGGGGGGGCCCGAGCAGTACTTC. This sequence joins TRBV6-1 and TRBJ2-7, with 11 bases fitting TRBD2. CDR3 length: 13 amino acids. Germline lookup yields CDR1 MNHNS and CDR2 SASEGT. The trim removed 4 bases at V and 6 bases at J, leaving 2 bases unmatched.

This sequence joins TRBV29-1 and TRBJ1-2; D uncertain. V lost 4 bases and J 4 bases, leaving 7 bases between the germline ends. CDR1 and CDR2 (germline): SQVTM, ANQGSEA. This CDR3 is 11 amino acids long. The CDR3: CSVVEVYGYTF. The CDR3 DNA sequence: TGCAGCGTTGTGGAGGTCTATGGCTACACCTTC. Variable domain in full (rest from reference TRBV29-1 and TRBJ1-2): SAVISQKPSRDICQRGTSLTIQCQVDSQVTMMFWYRQQPGQSLTLIATANQGSEATYESGFVIDKFPISRPNLTFSTLTVSNMSPEDSSIYLCSVVEVYGYTFGSGTRLTVV.

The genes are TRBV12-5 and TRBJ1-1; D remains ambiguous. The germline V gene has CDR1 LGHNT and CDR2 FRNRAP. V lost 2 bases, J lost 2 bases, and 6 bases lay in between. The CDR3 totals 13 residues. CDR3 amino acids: CASGLSLNTEAFF. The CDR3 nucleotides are TGTGCTAGTGGTTTGAGCCTAAACACTGAAGCTTTCTTT.

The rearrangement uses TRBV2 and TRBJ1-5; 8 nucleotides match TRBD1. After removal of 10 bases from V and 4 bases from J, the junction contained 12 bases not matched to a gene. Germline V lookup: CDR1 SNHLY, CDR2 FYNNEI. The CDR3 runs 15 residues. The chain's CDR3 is CATAGTGNPNQPQHF. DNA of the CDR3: TGTGCCACCGCCGGGACAGGCAATCCTAATCAGCCCCAGCATTTT.

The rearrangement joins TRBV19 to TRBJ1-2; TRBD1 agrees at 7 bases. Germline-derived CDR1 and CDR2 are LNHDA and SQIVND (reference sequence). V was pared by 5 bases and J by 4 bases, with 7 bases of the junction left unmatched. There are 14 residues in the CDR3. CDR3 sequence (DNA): TGTGCCAGTAGTGTGGAGACAGGGCTCTATGGCTACACCTTC. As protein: CASSVETGLYGYTF.

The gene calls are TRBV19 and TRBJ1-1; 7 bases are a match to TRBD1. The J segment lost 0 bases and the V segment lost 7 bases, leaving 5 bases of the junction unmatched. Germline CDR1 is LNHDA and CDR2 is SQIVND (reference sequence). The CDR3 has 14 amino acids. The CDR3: CASMGQHMNTEAFF. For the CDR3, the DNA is TGTGCCAGTATGGGACAGCACATGAACACTGAAGCTTTCTTT.

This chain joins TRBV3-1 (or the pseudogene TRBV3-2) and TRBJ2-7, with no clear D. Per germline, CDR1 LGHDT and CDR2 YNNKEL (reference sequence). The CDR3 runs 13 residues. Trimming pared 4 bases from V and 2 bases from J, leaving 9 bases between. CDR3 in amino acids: CASSPDGAYEQYF. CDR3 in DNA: TGTGCCAGCAGCCCAGACGGAGCCTACGAGCAGTACTTC.

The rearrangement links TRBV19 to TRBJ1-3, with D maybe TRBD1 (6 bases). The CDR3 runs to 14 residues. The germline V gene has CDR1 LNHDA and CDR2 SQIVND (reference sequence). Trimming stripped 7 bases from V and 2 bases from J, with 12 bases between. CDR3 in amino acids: CASTPDSTGNTIYF. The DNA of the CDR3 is TGTGCCAGTACCCCGGACAGTACTGGAAACACCATATATTTT.